Below are 13 T cell receptor beta chains sequenced from a single sample in a study of blood T cell repertoires in COVID-19. Here immunoSEQ multiplex PCR was the method, and the copy in TCRdb shows in-frame clones only, minus some. The sample yields about 170,000 clones, more than 85% seen once. The source material was peripheral blood. The source of these receptors is a woman of 80 years or more in a cohort sampled during active or convalescent COVID-19.

The chain recombines TRBV10-3 with TRBJ1-1; D is uncertain. The CDR3 has 12 amino acids. The ends were cut back, 3 bases at V and 6 bases at J, with 8 bases in the middle. Per germline, CDR1 ENHRY and CDR2 SYGVKD. In nucleotides, the CDR3 is TGTGCCATCAGTGAATGGCCCGCTGAAGCTTTCTTT. This sequence encodes CAISEWPAEAFF.

The CDR3 bases are TGCGCCAGCAGCCAAGATTTGGGGTACAGGGAAAAACTGTTTTTT. Translating it yields CASSQDLGYREKLFF. The gene calls are TRBV4-3 and TRBJ1-4; maybe TRBD1 (5 bases). Germline CDR1 reads LGHNA; CDR2 reads YSLEER. This CDR3 is 15 amino acids long. V dropped 0 bases and J dropped 8 bases, with 13 bases sitting between them.

Only a few counts were recorded for this clone. Written as DNA, the CDR3 is TGTGCCACCAGTGATTCCACAGGGCTGGCTAATGAAAAACTGTTTTTT. Translated: CATSDSTGLANEKLFF. The gene calls are TRBV24-1 and TRBJ1-4, with D possibly TRBD1 on 6 matching bases. Deletions cut 2 bases from V and 3 bases from J, with 12 bases between. The CDR3 extends over 16 amino acids. CDR1 and CDR2 from the germline V gene are KGHDR and SFDVKD.

This clone has a single count. The V call is TRBV5-1, the J call TRBJ1-6; 7 nucleotides match TRBD1. This CDR3 has 13 amino acids. Germline CDR1 SGHRS, CDR2 YFSETQ. V lost 0 bases and J lost 9; bases outside the gene matches: 0. The chain's CDR3 is CASSLDRGSPLHF. CDR3 in DNA: TGCGCCAGCAGCTTGGACAGGGGTTCACCCCTCCACTTT.

The chain is built from TRBV9 and TRBJ1-4; 8 bases map to TRBD1. Unmatched junction bases numbered 10, after V lost 4 bases and J lost 8 bases. Per germline, CDR1 SGDLS and CDR2 YYNGEE. The CDR3 has 15 residues. The CDR3 spells CASSPHRGVGEKLFF. The CDR3 DNA reads TGTGCCAGCAGCCCCCACAGGGGGGTAGGGGAAAAACTGTTTTTT.

The CDR3 loop is CASSILADEQFF. CDR3 DNA sequence: TGTGCCAGTAGTATCCTAGCGGATGAGCAGTTCTTC. The chain uses TRBV19 and TRBJ2-1; TRBD2 aligns across 7 bases. Germline V gives CDR1 LNHDA, CDR2 SQIVND (reference sequence). With V trimmed by 3 bases and J by 8 bases, 1 base remained unmatched. The CDR3 runs to 12 residues.

This rearrangement joins TRBV7-9 to TRBJ2-7; D is unresolved. V lost 1 base and J lost 12, with 10 bases in between. The CDR3 totals 11 residues. Germline CDR1 SEHNR, CDR2 FQNEAQ (reference sequence). The CDR3 nucleotides are TGTGCCAGCAGCTTAGACCGACGACTGTACTTC. Its protein product is CASSLDRRLYF.

The chain employs TRBV28 and TRBJ2-5; a possible D gene is TRBD2 (7 bases). The germline gives CDR1 MDHEN, CDR2 SYDVKM. This CDR3 region has 14 residues. Between the trimmed V and J ends, which lost 8 bases and 4 bases, there was a span of 17 bases. The CDR3 sequence is CASLTLGGGETQYF. In DNA, the CDR3 is TGTGCCAGCCTTACCCTAGGGGGGGGAGAGACCCAGTACTTC.

The chain combines TRBV3-1 (or the pseudogene TRBV3-2) with TRBJ1-4, with a weak D call TRBD1 (6 bases). This CDR3 is 15 amino acids long. CDR1 LGHDT and CDR2 YNNKEL come from the germline V gene (reference sequence). V gave up 6 bases and J gave up 4 bases, with 15 bases separating them. In nucleotides, the CDR3 is TGTGCCAGCAGTAGCCGGGACAACTTTAATGAAAAACTGTTTTTT. It specifies CASSSRDNFNEKLFF.

The rearrangement joins TRBV6-2 or TRBV6-3 to TRBJ1-5; D possibly corresponds to TRBD1 (5 bases). The CDR3 extends over 17 amino acids. Germline V gene sequence: CDR1 MNHEY, CDR2 SVGEGT. The V end lost 0 bases, the J end lost 6 bases, and 18 bases lay between the germline ends. This CDR3 reads CASSYSAVGRGRQPQHF. The CDR3 nucleotides are TGTGCCAGCAGTTACTCTGCGGTGGGTAGGGGTCGTCAGCCCCAGCATTTT.

This chain links TRBV9 with TRBJ2-1, with 8 nucleotides matching TRBD1. Germline values: CDR1 SGDLS, CDR2 YYNGEE. Trimming cost V 2 bases and J 5 bases; bases outside gene matches: 3. The CDR3 extends over 14 amino acids. The chain's CDR3 is CASSVDRGDNEQFF. The CDR3 coding sequence is TGTGCCAGCAGCGTCGACAGGGGCGACAATGAGCAGTTCTTC. Full variable domain (missing parts from reference TRBV9 and TRBJ2-1): DSGVTQTPKHLITATGQRVTLRCSPRSGDLSVYWYQQSLDQGLQFLIQYYNGEERAKGNILERFSAQQFPDLHSELNLSSLELGDSALYFCASSVDRGDNEQFFGPGTRLTVL.

The chain links TRBV5-4 to TRBJ2-2; TRBD1 agrees at 8 bases. Germline CDR1 and CDR2: SGHNT and YYREEE (reference sequence). The trim removed 4 bases at V and 0 bases at J, leaving 5 bases unmatched. This CDR3 has 16 residues. CDR3 in DNA: TGTGCCAGCAGCCAACCGACAGGGGCGAACACCGGGGAGCTGTTTTTT. Amino acid sequence: CASSQPTGANTGELFF.

This rearrangement joins TRBV3-1 (or the pseudogene TRBV3-2) to TRBJ2-3, with D perhaps TRBD1 (5 bases). This CDR3 has 14 amino acids. Germline V gives CDR1 LGHDT, CDR2 YNNKEL (reference sequence). The CDR3 spells CATSGTGITDTQYF. Here the CDR3 DNA reads TGTGCTACCAGTGGAACAGGAATCACAGATACGCAGTATTTT.